This TCR beta chain comes out of a study of T cell clonality in common variable immunodeficiency. Sequencing input was equivalent genomic DNA from CVID and controls. Only in-frame clones appear in the TCRdb table, and some are missing; sequencing was by immunoSEQ multiplex PCR. In total the sample includes 45,000 to 70,000 clones, none of them seen once. In its sample, this clone was seen a few times. The missing CDR3 end, 3 residues past where the read stops, is filled in from the germline J gene. The CDR3 runs to 14 residues. The V end lost 4 bases, the J end lost 6 bases, and 14 bases lay between the germline ends. The V gene's germline CDR1 is MNHNS and CDR2 SASEGT.

The V gene is TRBV6-1, the J gene TRBJ2-3, with a possible D match to TRBD1 (6 bases). The sequenced material came from peripheral blood mononuclear cells. The receptor comes from a person aged 18-70 years in good health. CDR3 sequence: CASSGSGVRDTQYF. CDR3 DNA (partial): TGTGCCAGCAGTGGGTCAGGGGTTCGGGATACG.